This T cell receptor beta chain was sequenced for a study of beta chain features in type 1 diabetes. Findings and limits, study-wide: In comparison with healthy donors, patients had naive, central memory and Treg TCRB repertoires that appeared more similar. The VDJ junctions of type 1 diabetes patients carried fewer insertions and more deletions. Shortening that was moderate but significant affected the TCRB CDR3s of Type 1 diabetes patients in all four CD4+ subsets.

Using CD45RO/CCR7/CD25/CD127/CD95/CD27, CD4+ naive, central memory, regulatory and stem cell-like memory cells were sorted. The investigators reverse transcribed all of the isolated RNA, so they sequenced expressed TCRB transcripts. Method: immunoSEQ multiplex PCR; TCRdb's copy keeps in-frame clones and lacks some. The sample carries more than 250,000 clones, 14% to 15% recorded once. The table lists this clone with a few counts. Its antigen is currently unknown. V shed 1 base and J shed 3 bases, with 10 bases lying between them. The CDR3 spans 15 residues. The V gene's germline CDR1 is SGHVS and CDR2 FQNEAQ.

This receptor was identified in a man aged 18 to 30 with type 1 diabetes. Sequencing was performed on naive CD4+ T cells from blood. The chain couples TRBV7-8 to TRBJ2-1, with TRBD1 as a possible D gene (7 bases). The CDR3 here is CASSLGQGGYNEQFF. For the CDR3, the DNA is TGTGCCAGCAGCTTAGGGCAGGGGGGCTACAATGAGCAGTTCTTC.